Listed here are 32 T cell receptor beta chains from one sample, sequenced in a study of blood T cell repertoires in COVID-19. Profiled with immunoSEQ multiplex PCR; TCRdb holds only in-frame clones, not every one. The top ten hold just under 6.5% of the sample, which has approximately 60,000 clones, around four fifths seen once. What was sequenced was peripheral blood. These receptors were taken from a human donor in a cohort sampled during active COVID-19.

The gene calls are TRBV3-1 (or the pseudogene TRBV3-2) and TRBJ2-1, with 8 nucleotides matching TRBD2. Trimming cost V 2 bases and J 6 bases; bases outside gene matches: 15. The CDR3 spans 18 residues. CDR1 and CDR2 (germline): LGHDT, YNNKEL (reference sequence). The CDR3 DNA reads TGTGCCAGCAGCCAATTGAGGGGCGGGAGGCTGATCCCCAATGAGCAGTTCTTC. Residues: CASSQLRGGRLIPNEQFF.

In its sample, this clone was seen a few times. The chain employs TRBV29-1 and TRBJ1-1, with D hard to call. Germline V lookup: CDR1 SQVTM, CDR2 ANQGSEA. The CDR3 extends over 13 amino acids. The germline V and J ends were trimmed by 4 bases and 0 bases, with 9 bases remaining between them. As DNA, the CDR3 is TGCAGCGTTGGTGGCAGGCTGAACACTGAAGCTTTCTTT. It yields the protein CSVGGRLNTEAFF.

This chain links TRBV6-6 with TRBJ2-3, with a tentative D call TRBD1 (5 bases). Trimming cost V 4 bases and J 2 bases, with 10 bases left between them. The CDR3 runs to 14 residues. The germline V gene encodes CDR1 MNHNY and CDR2 SVGAGI (reference sequence). The chain's CDR3 is CASSFDSFTDTQYF. The CDR3 nucleotides read TGTGCCAGCAGTTTTGACAGCTTCACAGATACGCAGTATTTT.

This chain joins TRBV6-1 and TRBJ2-1; 12 bases line up with TRBD1. Germline lookup yields CDR1 MNHNS and CDR2 SASEGT. CDR3 length equals 17 residues. Trimming removed 3 bases from V and 3 bases from J; junction bases left unmatched: 6. CDR3 nucleotides: TGTGCCAGCAGTGAGGGACAGGGGGCGCCGAACTACAATGAGCAGTTCTTC. Amino acids: CASSEGQGAPNYNEQFF.

The J gene is TRBJ2-7, the V gene TRBV7-2; D is unclear. V lost 1 base and J 1 base, leaving 14 bases between the germline ends. This CDR3 comprises 16 residues. Germline V gives CDR1 SGHTA, CDR2 FQGNSA. The CDR3 here is CASSLGQASRSYEQYF. CDR3 nucleotide sequence: TGTGCCAGCAGCTTAGGCCAGGCCAGCAGGTCCTACGAGCAGTACTTC.

The gene calls are TRBV9 and TRBJ1-2; D perhaps matches TRBD1 (5 bases). V was shortened by 0 bases and J by 4 bases, with 13 bases between the two germline ends. In germline, CDR1 is SGDLS, CDR2 YYNGEE. The length of the CDR3 is 15 residues. The CDR3 region is CASSVATGGPYGYTF. In DNA form, the CDR3 reads TGTGCCAGCAGCGTAGCTACAGGCGGACCCTATGGCTACACCTTC.

This clone was seen just once. The rearrangement joins TRBV15 to TRBJ2-7, with D unresolved. Trimming took off 1 base at V and 4 bases at J, with 8 bases between the two ends. Per germline, CDR1 LNHNV and CDR2 YYDKDF (reference sequence). This CDR3 region has 13 residues. The CDR3 sequence is CATSRGPAYEQYF. The CDR3 nucleotides are TGTGCCACCAGCAGAGGCCCTGCGTACGAGCAGTACTTC.

The CDR3: CASSVGGAPGAFF. The CDR3 region has the DNA TGTGCCAGCAGCGTGGGGGGAGCCCCCGGGGCTTTCTTT. J is TRBJ1-1 and V is TRBV5-5, with D maybe TRBD1 (5 bases). V gave up 4 bases and J gave up 11 bases, with 18 bases separating them. This CDR3 region has 13 residues. Germline V gives CDR1 SGHKS, CDR2 YYEKEE (reference sequence).

The chain links TRBV5-1 to TRBJ2-7; TRBD2 is a possible D gene (6 bases). The germline V gene encodes CDR1 SGHRS and CDR2 YFSETQ. The ends were cut back, 2 bases at V and 2 bases at J, with 11 bases in the middle. This CDR3 contains 14 residues. The CDR3 reads CASSFIGGAYEQYF. DNA for the CDR3: TGCGCCAGCAGCTTTATCGGGGGAGCCTACGAGCAGTACTTC. Drawing the rest from reference TRBV5-1 and TRBJ2-7, the complete variable domain is KAGVTQTPRYLIKTRGQQVTLSCSPISGHRSVSWYQQTPGQGLQFLFEYFSETQRNKGNFPGRFSGRQFSNSRSEMNVSTLELGDSALYLCASSFIGGAYEQYFGPGTRLTVT.

The rearrangement links TRBV18 to TRBJ2-1; perhaps TRBD1 as D (6 bases). This CDR3 has 13 residues. Trimming pared 6 bases from V and 8 bases from J, leaving 14 bases between. Per germline, CDR1 KGHSH and CDR2 LQKENI. CDR3 coding DNA: TGTGCCAGCTCGGCAGGGGTTGTCGATGAGCAGTTCTTC. Amino acids: CASSAGVVDEQFF.

The V call is TRBV27, the J call TRBJ2-5; 8 bases map to TRBD1. The V segment lost 7 bases and the J segment 4 bases; nucleotides outside the gene matches: 5. The CDR3 length is 13 residues. CDR1 is MNHEY, CDR2 SMNVEV, per germline (reference sequence). The CDR3 here is CASKTRGRETQYF. CDR3 bases: TGTGCCAGCAAGACCAGGGGGCGAGAGACCCAGTACTTC.

V usage is TRBV9 and J usage is TRBJ2-3; D is perhaps TRBD2 (5 bases). The CDR3 is 14 residues long. Germline V gives CDR1 SGDLS, CDR2 YYNGEE. Between the trimmed V and J ends, which lost 4 bases and 6 bases, there was a span of 15 bases. The CDR3 region is CASSLTGSPDTQYF. In nucleotides, the CDR3 is TGTGCCAGCAGCCTGACGGGGTCCCCCGATACGCAGTATTTT.

The chain is built from TRBV11-1 and TRBJ2-5; D is unresolved. The CDR3 totals 13 residues. Trimming took off 5 bases at V and 3 bases at J, with 10 bases between the two ends. Germline CDR1 and CDR2: SGHAT and FQDESV (reference sequence). Here the CDR3 reads CASSLSPEETQYF. The DNA of the CDR3 is TGTGCCAGCAGCCTTAGCCCCGAAGAGACCCAGTACTTC.

This clone was recorded a few times. This chain uses TRBV10-3 with TRBJ2-5; TRBD1 agrees at 9 bases. V lost 3 bases to trimming and J lost 6 bases; unmatched junction nucleotides: 8. Germline CDR1 and CDR2: ENHRY and SYGVKD. The CDR3 is made up of 15 amino acids. The CDR3 sequence: CAISEDRGGGKTQYF. CDR3 in DNA: TGTGCCATCAGTGAAGACAGGGGGGGTGGGAAGACCCAGTACTTC.

The chain uses TRBV3-1 (or the pseudogene TRBV3-2) and TRBJ1-6; D perhaps matches TRBD1 (5 bases). Trimming pared 0 bases from V and 9 bases from J, leaving 15 bases between. Germline CDR1 is LGHDT and CDR2 is YNNKEL (reference sequence). This CDR3 is 16 amino acids long. CDR3 protein: CASSQEGWQGGSPLHF. The CDR3 DNA follows: TGTGCCAGCAGCCAAGAGGGCTGGCAGGGAGGTTCACCCCTCCACTTT.

The rearrangement joins TRBV27 to TRBJ1-2; TRBD1 agrees at 9 bases. Losses at the gene ends were 6 bases for V and 4 bases for J; bases not matched to a gene: 6. The CDR3 has 14 residues. From germline, CDR1 is MNHEY and CDR2 SMNVEV (reference sequence). The CDR3 nucleotides are TGTGCCAGCAGCACCGGGACAGGGACCTATGGCTACACCTTC. This sequence encodes CASSTGTGTYGYTF.

The chain is built from TRBV15 and TRBJ2-7, with D hard to call. V lost 1 base and J 0 bases, leaving 19 bases between the germline ends. Germline V gene sequence: CDR1 LNHNV, CDR2 YYDKDF (reference sequence). The CDR3 runs 18 residues. The CDR3: CATSRGYGSGISSYEQYF. DNA of the CDR3: TGTGCCACCAGCAGAGGGTACGGGTCGGGTATCAGCTCCTACGAGCAGTACTTC.

As concerns this clone: At one end the junction does not follow the germline gene, possibly because of a read error. This rearrangement joins TRBV11-2 to TRBJ2-7, with no clear D. The CDR3 spans 12 residues. The V gene's germline CDR1 is SGHAT and CDR2 FQNNGV. The CDR3 nucleotides are TGTGCCAGCAGCAACAAACTAACACTCAAGACTTTC. It encodes CASSNKLTLKTF.

The rearrangement uses TRBV12-5 and TRBJ2-3; 9 nucleotides match TRBD2. V dropped 5 bases and J dropped 3; count of bases not matched to a gene: 9. The germline gives CDR1 LGHNT, CDR2 FRNRAP. The CDR3 contains 16 residues. The CDR3 region is CASGLGTSLLTDTQYF. The CDR3 coding sequence is TGTGCTAGTGGTCTGGGGACTAGCCTCCTGACAGATACGCAGTATTTT.

The chain carries TRBV7-8 and TRBJ1-2, with 8 positions matching TRBD1. The CDR3 loop spans 14 amino acids. J lost 4 bases, V lost 2 bases, and 3 bases had no gene match. The germline V gene has CDR1 SGHVS and CDR2 FQNEAQ. The CDR3 sequence is CASSLTGGTYGYTF. The CDR3 DNA sequence: TGTGCCAGCAGCTTAACAGGGGGTACCTATGGCTACACCTTC.

This clone was found once. The rearrangement links TRBV6-6 to TRBJ1-6, with TRBD1 identical over 10 bases. Germline V gene data show CDR1 as MNHNY and CDR2 as SVGAGI (reference sequence). Germline trimming cut 6 bases from V and 10 bases from J; bases unmatched to any gene: 9. This CDR3 is built from 15 residues. CDR3 protein: CASSRGRDRGSPLHF. The CDR3 bases are TGTGCCAGCAGCCGGGGACGGGACAGGGGCTCACCCCTCCACTTT.

The rearrangement links TRBV2 to TRBJ1-3; TRBD1 might be the D (6 bases). With 3 bases removed from V and 1 base from J, the gap between germline ends came to 10 bases. CDR1 SNHLY and CDR2 FYNNEI come from the germline V gene. There are 15 residues in the CDR3. This CDR3 reads CASSDLQGSGNTIYF. The CDR3 DNA sequence: TGTGCCAGCAGTGACTTACAGGGTTCTGGAAACACCATATATTTT.

This chain uses TRBV24-1 with TRBJ1-5, with D unresolved. The CDR3 covers 15 residues. V was clipped by 6 bases and J by 7 bases, with 18 bases between them. Per the germline V gene, CDR1 is KGHDR and CDR2 is SFDVKD. The CDR3 region has the DNA TGTGCCACCAGTAGGTTCCAGGAGGATTTGCAGCCCCAGCATTTT. Amino acid sequence: CATSRFQEDLQPQHF.

J is TRBJ1-5 and V is TRBV3-1 (or the pseudogene TRBV3-2); the D is unclear. The CDR3 extends over 16 amino acids. Per the germline V gene, CDR1 is LGHDT and CDR2 is YNNKEL (reference sequence). Trimming removed 0 bases from V and 7 bases from J, with 16 bases in between. The CDR3 sequence is CASSQESGLVGQPQHF. DNA for the CDR3: TGTGCCAGCAGCCAAGAATCGGGGTTAGTAGGCCAGCCCCAGCATTTT.

The V call is TRBV15, the J call TRBJ2-1; 7 bases fit TRBD1. V shed 0 bases, J shed 7 bases, and the junction held 3 bases outside the gene matches. The CDR3 contains 14 residues. Germline V gene data show CDR1 as LNHNV and CDR2 as YYDKDF (reference sequence). Written as DNA, the CDR3 is TGTGCCACCAGCAGAGATCTACAGGGGAATGAGCAGTTCTTC. This translates into CATSRDLQGNEQFF. The full variable domain, in which reference TRBV15 and TRBJ2-1 provide the parts outside the CDR3, is DAMVIQNPRYQVTQFGKPVTLSCSQTLNHNVMYWYQQKSSQAPKLLFHYYDKDFNNEADTPDNFQSRRPNTSFCFLDIRSPGLGDTAMYLCATSRDLQGNEQFFGPGTRLTVL.

The V and J genes are TRBV5-8 and TRBJ1-5, with TRBD1 as a possible D gene (6 bases). V lost 3 bases, J lost 1 base, and 11 bases lay in between. The CDR3 is made up of 15 amino acids. The germline gives CDR1 SGHTS, CDR2 YDEGEE. The CDR3, as DNA: TGTGCCAGCAGCTCACAGGGTAGAAGCAATCAGCCCCAGCATTTT. Translated: CASSSQGRSNQPQHF.

This clone was seen more than once but under ten times. CDR3 bases: TGTGCCAGCAGTGAAGAGGGGGCGTTTAATGAAGCTTTCTTT. It encodes CASSEEGAFNEAFF. The V call is TRBV2, the J call TRBJ1-1, with TRBD1 identical over 7 bases. Trimming at V came to 1 base and at J to 7 bases, leaving 6 bases not matched to a gene. Germline V gene sequence: CDR1 SNHLY, CDR2 FYNNEI. The CDR3 loop spans 14 amino acids.

This clone was detected once. The chain carries TRBV2 and TRBJ2-7; unclear D gene. The CDR3 loop spans 13 amino acids. The V end was cut by 2 bases, the J end by 2 bases, with 7 bases between. The germline gives CDR1 SNHLY, CDR2 FYNNEI. The CDR3 loop is CASSEFSTYEQYF. The CDR3, as DNA: TGTGCCAGCAGTGAATTCTCTACCTACGAGCAGTACTTC.

This chain joins TRBV18 and TRBJ1-1; TRBD1 might be the D (6 bases). The V end lost 0 bases, the J end lost 10 bases, and 15 bases lay between the germline ends. Germline V lookup: CDR1 KGHSH, CDR2 LQKENI. The CDR3 length is 14 residues. CDR3 amino acids: CASSPPENRERAFF. The CDR3 DNA follows: TGTGCCAGCTCACCACCTGAAAACAGGGAACGAGCTTTCTTT.

The chain links TRBV7-3 to TRBJ2-2; TRBD2 matches 11 bases. The V segment lost 3 bases and the J segment 3 bases; nucleotides outside the gene matches: 12. CDR3 length: 19 residues. Germline V gene data show CDR1 as SGHTA and CDR2 as FQGTGA. For the CDR3, the DNA is TGTGCCAGCAGCTTGGGGATTAGCGGGAGGGCCGGGGACACCGGGGAGCTGTTTTTT. Residues: CASSLGISGRAGDTGELFF.

This clone was observed a handful of times. CDR3 DNA: TGTGCCAGCAGCTTAGGTGGGCGGGGGGGCTACACAGATACGCAGTATTTT. This sequence encodes CASSLGGRGGYTDTQYF. This rearrangement joins TRBV7-6 to TRBJ2-3; 9 positions match TRBD2. The J segment lost 2 bases and the V segment lost 1 base, leaving 7 bases of the junction unmatched. The germline V gene encodes CDR1 SGHVS and CDR2 FNYEAQ. CDR3 length: 17 residues.

The table lists this clone with a few counts. The V call is TRBV19, the J call TRBJ1-5, with 7 bases fitting TRBD1. The CDR3 has 18 residues. V lost 7 bases to trimming and J lost 0 bases; unmatched junction nucleotides: 15. The V gene's germline CDR1 is LNHDA and CDR2 SQIVND (reference sequence). The CDR3, as DNA: TGTGCCAGTACAACCCACCGGGACAGCAGTTATAGCAATCAGCCCCAGCATTTT. It encodes CASTTHRDSSYSNQPQHF.